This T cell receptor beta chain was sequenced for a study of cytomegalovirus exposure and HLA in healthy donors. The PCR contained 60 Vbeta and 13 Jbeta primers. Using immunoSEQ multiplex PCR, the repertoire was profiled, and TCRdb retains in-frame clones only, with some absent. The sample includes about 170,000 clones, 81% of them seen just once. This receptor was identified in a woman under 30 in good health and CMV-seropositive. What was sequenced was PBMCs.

The chain's CDR3 is CASSWATGGGGYTF. DNA for the CDR3: TGTGCCAGCAGCTGGGCAACAGGGGGCGGGGGCTACACCTTC. The chain combines TRBV5-4 with TRBJ1-2, with 9 bases matching TRBD1. V lost 3 bases, J lost 8 bases, and 8 bases stayed unmatched. CDR1 is SGHNT and CDR2 is YYREEE in the germline V gene (reference sequence). The CDR3 is 14 amino acids.